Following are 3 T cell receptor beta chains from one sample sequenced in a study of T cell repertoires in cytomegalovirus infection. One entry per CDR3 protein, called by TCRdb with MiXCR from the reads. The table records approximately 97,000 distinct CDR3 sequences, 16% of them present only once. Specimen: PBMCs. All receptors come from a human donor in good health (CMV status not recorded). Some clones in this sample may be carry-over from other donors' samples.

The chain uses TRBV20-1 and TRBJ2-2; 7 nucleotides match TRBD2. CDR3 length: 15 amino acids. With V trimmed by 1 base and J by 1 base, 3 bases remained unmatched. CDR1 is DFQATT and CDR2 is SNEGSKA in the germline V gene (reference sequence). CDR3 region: CSARGSGKNTGELFF. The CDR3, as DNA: TGCAGTGCTAGAGGGAGCGGGAAGAACACCGGGGAGCTGTTTTTT.

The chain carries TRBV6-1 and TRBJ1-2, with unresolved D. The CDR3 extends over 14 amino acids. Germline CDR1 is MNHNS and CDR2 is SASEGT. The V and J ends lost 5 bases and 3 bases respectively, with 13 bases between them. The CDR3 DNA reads TGTGCCAGCAGTAACAGAAGAGGCTACTATGGCTACACCTTC. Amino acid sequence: CASSNRRGYYGYTF.

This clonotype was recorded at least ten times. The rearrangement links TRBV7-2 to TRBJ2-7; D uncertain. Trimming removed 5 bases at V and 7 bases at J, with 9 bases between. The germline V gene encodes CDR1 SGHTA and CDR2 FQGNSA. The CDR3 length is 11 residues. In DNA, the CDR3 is TGTGCCAGCAGCCGCTGGGGAGAGCAGTACTTC. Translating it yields CASSRWGEQYF.